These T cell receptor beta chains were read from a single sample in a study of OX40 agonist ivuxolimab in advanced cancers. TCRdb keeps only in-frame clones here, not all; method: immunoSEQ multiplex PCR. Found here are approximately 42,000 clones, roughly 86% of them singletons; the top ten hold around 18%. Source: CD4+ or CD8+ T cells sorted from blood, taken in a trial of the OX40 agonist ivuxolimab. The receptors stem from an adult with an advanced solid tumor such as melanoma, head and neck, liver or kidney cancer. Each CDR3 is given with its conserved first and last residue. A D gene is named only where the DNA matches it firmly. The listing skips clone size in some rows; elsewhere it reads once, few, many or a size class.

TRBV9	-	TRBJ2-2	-	TGTGCCAGCAGCGTAGGTACTACCCGCGGCGGGGAGCTGTTTTTT	CASSVGTTRGGELFF
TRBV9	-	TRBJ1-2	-	TGTGCCAGCAGCGATCGGGACACTCTCGCTGCTAACTATGGCTACACCTTC	CASSDRDTLAANYGYTF
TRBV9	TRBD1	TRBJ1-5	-	TGTGCCAGCAGCGCGGGACAGGGGGTAGGTCAGCCCCAGCATTTT	CASSAGQGVGQPQHF
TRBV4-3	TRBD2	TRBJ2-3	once	TGCGCCAGCAGCCAAGCTACAGTAGCGGGGGGGCTGGCAGATACGCAGTATTTT	CASSQATVAGGLADTQYF
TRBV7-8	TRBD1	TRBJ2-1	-	TGTGCCAGCCTTCTTGGGACAGCGCTGACCTACAATGAGCAGTTCTTC	CASLLGTALTYNEQFF
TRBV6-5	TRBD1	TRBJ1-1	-	TGTGCCAGCAGTTACGGGACAGCCAACACTGAAGCTTTCTTT	CASSYGTANTEAFF
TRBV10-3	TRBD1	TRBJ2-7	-	TGTGCCATCAGTGGGACAGGGCGTATTTACGAGCAGTACTTC	CAISGTGRIYEQYF
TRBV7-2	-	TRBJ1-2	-	TGTGCCAGCAGCCCAGACTGGACAATCTATGGCTACACCTTC	CASSPDWTIYGYTF
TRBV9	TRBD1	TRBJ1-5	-	TGTGCCAGCAGCGAATCAGGGGGCGGCAATCAGCCCCAGCATTTT	CASSESGGGNQPQHF
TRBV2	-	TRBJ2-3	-	TGTGCCAGCAGGGAGGGACATTTT	CASREGHF
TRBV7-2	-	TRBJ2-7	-	TGTGCCAGCAGCTCACGTAAACAGGGTTCAAATCAGTACTTC	CASSSRKQGSNQYF
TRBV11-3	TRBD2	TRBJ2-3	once	TGTGCCAGCAGCCCCTACCGGGGGGGGGAGGCCACAGATACGCAGTATTTT	CASSPYRGGEATDTQYF
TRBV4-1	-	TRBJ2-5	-	TGCGCCAGCAGCCAAGAAACGGGTGGGGAGACCCAGTACTTC	CASSQETGGETQYF
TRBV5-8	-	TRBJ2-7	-	TGTGCCACTCCGGGACGGCCCTACGAGCAGTACTTC	CATPGRPYEQYF
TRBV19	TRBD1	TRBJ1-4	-	TGTGCCAGTAGTATAAAGGGGGGGGACAGGTTCGAAAAACTGTTTTTT	CASSIKGGDRFEKLFF
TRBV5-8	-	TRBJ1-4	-	TGTGCCAGCAGTTCCGGAGGGGCTAATGAAAAACTGTTTTTT	CASSSGGANEKLFF
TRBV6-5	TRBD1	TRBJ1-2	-	TGTGCCAGCAGTTATGGGACAGGGTTAGCTAACTATGGCTACACCTTC	CASSYGTGLANYGYTF
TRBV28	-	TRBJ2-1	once	TGTGCCAGCAGTTTAGGGACACAGGGTTACAATGAGCAGTTCTTC	CASSLGTQGYNEQFF
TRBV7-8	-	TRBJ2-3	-	TGTGCCAGCAGCTTAACGACAGAAACCCGATCTAGCACAGATACGCAGTATTTT	CASSLTTETRSSTDTQYF
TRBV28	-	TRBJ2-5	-	TGTGCCAGCAGGGAGGACGGAAAAGAGACCCAGTACTTC	CASREDGKETQYF